The subject of this entry is one T cell receptor (beta chain). Antigen unknown. It was RNA transcripts that yielded the amplified TCR beta CDR3 regions. RT-PCR in the first round (using the HTBI primer set) targeted the TCR CDR3. TCRdb recomputed calls from the multiplex PCR reads with MiXCR, one row per CDR3 protein. The sample records fewer than 450,000 distinct CDR3 sequences, about 15% being singletons. CDR3 length: 12 residues. Deletions cut 11 bases from V and 6 bases from J, with 17 bases between. Germline V lookup: CDR1 MNHEY, CDR2 SVGEGT. This sample is drawn from a study of T cells in Graves' hyperthyroidism and ophthalmopathy. Overall study results and limits: With a median lead of approximately six months before onset, the model predicted ophthalmopathy. In blood, most of the thyroid clonotypes expanded above 0.001 were also present.

Before ophthalmopathy appeared, progressors gave blood at initial hyperthyroidism diagnosis. The source material was blood. This clonotype originated in a woman in her 30s with Graves' hyperthyroidism that later progressed to Graves' ophthalmopathy. V usage is TRBV6-2 or TRBV6-3 and J usage is TRBJ2-7, with D perhaps TRBD1 (5 bases). CDR3 DNA sequence: TGTGCCGGCAACCCCCAGGGAAGCGAGCAGTACTTC. Translation: CAGNPQGSEQYF.